These T cell receptor beta chains were read from a single sample in a study of memory CD4+ T cells and cytomegalovirus serostatus. Using immunoSEQ multiplex PCR, the repertoire was profiled, and TCRdb retains in-frame clones only, with some absent. The sample records about 64,000 clones, roughly three quarters being singletons. Input material: memory CD4+ T cells from blood. Receptors were obtained from an adult in good health and CMV-seronegative. Each CDR3 is given with its conserved first and last residue. Fields, in order: CDR3 protein, CDR3 DNA, V gene, CDR3 length, D gene, clone size, J gene. The D gene is left open where the match is weak. Some rows mark clone size as missing; the rest say once, few, many or name a class of expanded clone.

CASSLGLAGDNEQFF TGCGCCAGCAGCTTAGGACTAGCGGGAGATAATGAGCAGTTCTTC TRBV4-3 15 TRBD2 - TRBJ2-1
CASAPDRGRGGYTF TGTGCCAGCGCGCCGGACAGGGGGCGCGGTGGCTACACCTTC TRBV7-6 14 TRBD1 - TRBJ1-2
CASSFGSLAGRNEQYF TGTGCCAGCAGCTTCGGGTCCCTAGCGGGGCGAAACGAGCAGTACTTC TRBV11-1 16 TRBD2 - TRBJ2-7
CASSFDGQSGYTF TGCGCCAGCAGCTTCGATGGACAGTCTGGCTACACCTTC TRBV5-1 13 - - TRBJ1-2
CASSFLRRGTYEQYF TGTGCCAGCAGTTTCCTGCGCAGGGGCACCTACGAGCAGTACTTC TRBV28 15 - - TRBJ2-7
CASSAGRQFLIYEQYF TGTGCCAGCAGTGCGGGTCGGCAGTTTCTGATCTACGAGCAGTACTTC TRBV2 16 - - TRBJ2-7
CASSLGGLMNTEAFF TGTGCCAGCAGCTTAGGTGGACTGATGAACACTGAAGCTTTCTTT TRBV7-2 15 - - TRBJ1-1
CASRKLQSAAYEQYF TGTGCCAGCAGAAAACTCCAGAGTGCCGCCTACGAGCAGTACTTC TRBV6-1 15 - once TRBJ2-7
CASSLASGTEAFF TGTGCCAGCAGCTTAGCGAGTGGGACTGAAGCTTTCTTT TRBV7-9 13 - - TRBJ1-1
CASSLGQGANTNTGELFF TGTGCCAGCAGCTTGGGACAGGGGGCCAACACGAACACCGGGGAGCTGTTTTTT TRBV5-4 18 TRBD1 - TRBJ2-2
CASSSWGADTQYF TGTGCCAGCAGTTCGTGGGGTGCAGATACGCAGTATTTT TRBV27 13 - - TRBJ2-3
CASSPGTVGYYGYTF TGCGCCAGCAGCCCCGGGACAGTCGGATACTATGGCTACACCTTC TRBV5-1 15 TRBD1 - TRBJ1-2
CAISEGTTYEQYF TGTGCCATCAGTGAAGGGACTACCTACGAGCAGTACTTC TRBV10-3 13 TRBD2 - TRBJ2-7
CASSFLTSGNTIYF TGTGCCAGCAGCTTCTTGACCTCTGGAAACACCATATATTTT TRBV5-6 14 - - TRBJ1-3
CASSSPGGLMNTEAFF TGTGCCAGCAGTTCCCCGGGGGGGCTGATGAACACTGAAGCTTTCTTT TRBV27 16 - - TRBJ1-1
CASSPRQGAYNEQFF TGTGCCAGCAGCCCTAGACAGGGTGCCTACAATGAGCAGTTCTTC TRBV7-9 15 TRBD1 once TRBJ2-1
CASAVWVNNSPLHF TGTGCCAGCGCGGTTTGGGTGAATAATTCACCCCTCCACTTT TRBV6-1 14 - - TRBJ1-6
CASSVGSSGGGRDTQYF TGTGCCAGCAGCGTAGGTTCTAGCGGGGGGGGCCGAGATACGCAGTATTTT TRBV9 17 TRBD2 - TRBJ2-3
CASSLKAGGPIGELFF TGTGCCAGCAGTTTAAAGGCGGGAGGGCCAATCGGGGAGCTGTTTTTT TRBV27 16 TRBD2 - TRBJ2-2
CASSGPLGQGRAGQPQHF TGCGCCAGCAGTGGACCCTTAGGGCAGGGGAGGGCCGGTCAGCCCCAGCATTTT TRBV10-2 18 - - TRBJ1-5
CASSADRLNQPQHF TGTGCCAGCAGCGCGGACAGACTCAATCAGCCCCAGCATTTT TRBV28 14 - - TRBJ1-5
CASSFGGIQETQYF TGTGCCAGCAGCTTTGGCGGTATTCAAGAGACCCAGTACTTC TRBV5-4 14 - - TRBJ2-5
CASSLSGGGSNYGYTF TGTGCCAGCTCACTTTCAGGGGGAGGATCGAACTATGGCTACACCTTC TRBV18 16 TRBD1 - TRBJ1-2
CASKRSTGTISTEAFF TGTGCCAGTAAGAGGTCGACAGGGACGATAAGCACTGAAGCTTTCTTT TRBV19 16 TRBD1 few TRBJ1-1
CASRQKVKGAEQYF TGTGCCAGCAGGCAGAAAGTAAAGGGCGCCGAGCAGTACTTC TRBV6-5 14 - - TRBJ2-7
CASSLKGGGSYEQYF TGTGCCAGCAGTTTAAAAGGGGGAGGCAGCTACGAGCAGTACTTC TRBV27 15 - - TRBJ2-7